These T cell receptor beta chains were read from a single sample in a study of Tregs in tolerant kidney transplant recipients. Produced via immunoSEQ multiplex PCR; TCRdb's table is partial and in-frame only. The data hold 100,000 or so clones, with 93% observed a single time. Here the sequenced sample was CD4+ T cells from blood (PBMCs), taken 12 months after the transplant. The origin of the receptors is a human patient who received a combined kidney and bone marrow transplant. Some T cells may arise from the graft donor. Each CDR3 is given with its conserved first and last residue. The D gene is left open where the match is weak. Size is omitted from some rows. Given values are once, few, many or a class for expanded clones.

clone_size	d_call	v_call	j_call	cdr3_nt	cdr3_aa
.	.	TRBV14	TRBJ1-3	TGTGCCAGCAGCCCTCACCGTAGGGGACAATTAAGGAACACCATATATTTT	CASSPHRRGQLRNTIYF
.	.	TRBV29-1	TRBJ1-1	TGCAGCGTTGAGCGTGGGACACCGAACACTGAAGCTTTCTTT	CSVERGTPNTEAFF
.	.	TRBV2	TRBJ2-4	TGTGCCACCACAGTTTATGGGGGCTCGGCCAAAAACATTCAGTACTTC	CATTVYGGSAKNIQYF
.	TRBD2	TRBV5-8	TRBJ2-3	TGTGCCAGCAGCTTGGGACTAGCCCCGAGCACAGATACGCAGTATTTT	CASSLGLAPSTDTQYF
.	TRBD2	TRBV18	TRBJ2-3	TGTGCCAGCTCACTGATTCGACTAGCGGACGATACGCAGTATTTT	CASSLIRLADDTQYF
.	TRBD1	TRBV5-1	TRBJ2-7	TGCGCCAGCAGCTGGACCGGGACAGGGAACTACGAGCAGTACTTC	CASSWTGTGNYEQYF
.	TRBD1	TRBV2	TRBJ2-1	TGTGCCAGCAACCCGCAGGGGGCGATTATGGGAAATGAGCAGTTCTTC	CASNPQGAIMGNEQFF
.	TRBD2	TRBV7-9	TRBJ2-7	TGTGCCAGCAGTTGGGGATTAACTAGCGGGGAGACCAGCTTC	CASSWGLTSGETSF
.	.	TRBV6-1	TRBJ1-3	TGTGCCAGCAGTGTGGTCAGCTCTGGAAACACCATATATTTT	CASSVVSSGNTIYF
.	TRBD2	TRBV6-4	TRBJ2-7	TGTGCCAGCAGTGACCTTGCGGGACTAGCGGGAGGGCCGCTCTACGAGCAGTACTTC	CASSDLAGLAGGPLYEQYF
.	.	TRBV4-1	TRBJ1-2	TGCGCCAGCAGCCAAGTAGGCCAGGGGATAAGCTATGGCTACACCTTC	CASSQVGQGISYGYTF
.	.	TRBV5-1	TRBJ1-1	TGCGCCAGCAGCTTGGGAGTTGACGGGGGGCGGAGGACTGAAGCTTTCTTT	CASSLGVDGGRRTEAFF
.	.	TRBV6-4	TRBJ2-3	TGTGCCAGCAGTGACCAGGGTGACACAGATACGCAGTATTTT	CASSDQGDTDTQYF
.	TRBD1	TRBV19	TRBJ1-2	TGTGCCAGTAATCCACTGGACAGGAACTATGGCTACACCTTC	CASNPLDRNYGYTF
.	TRBD1	TRBV6-4	TRBJ1-2	TGTGCCAGCAGTTCGACAGGGACCTATGGCTACACCTTC	CASSSTGTYGYTF
.	.	TRBV14	TRBJ1-2	TGTGCCAGCAGCCCTGCCGGGGTCAACTATAGCTACACCTTC	CASSPAGVNYSYTF
.	TRBD2	TRBV7-9	TRBJ2-1	TGTGCCAGCAGCTTAGGATCCCTAGCGGGGTTTCTATCCTACAATGAGCAGTTCTTC	CASSLGSLAGFLSYNEQFF
once	.	TRBV6-1	TRBJ1-2	TGTGCCAGCACTAGAGGACGGGGAAACTATGGCTACACCTTC	CASTRGRGNYGYTF
once	TRBD1	TRBV10-1	TRBJ1-2	TGCGCCAGCAGCGCCCCGAGACAGGGCTACCACGGAACTAACTATGGCTACACCTTC	CASSAPRQGYHGTNYGYTF
.	.	TRBV6-1	TRBJ2-3	TGTGCCAGCAGTGAATTCTGGGGGGACACAGATACGCAGTATTTT	CASSEFWGDTDTQYF
.	TRBD1	TRBV28	TRBJ1-4	TGTGCCAGCAGACCAGGGGGCCCTAATGAAAAACTGTTTTTT	CASRPGGPNEKLFF
.	.	TRBV19	TRBJ2-1	TGTGCCAGTAGTATGTCTTCACCTGATAGTGAGCAGTTCTTC	CASSMSSPDSEQFF
.	.	TRBV7-3	TRBJ2-3	TGTGCCAGCAGCTTAACCAGGATTTCTAGCACAGATACGCAGTATTTT	CASSLTRISSTDTQYF
.	TRBD2	TRBV5-1	TRBJ2-1	TGCGCCAGCAGTCAAAGGACTAGAGCCTACAATGAGCAGTTCTTC	CASSQRTRAYNEQFF
.	TRBD2	TRBV7-3	TRBJ2-3	TGTGCCAGCAGCTTAAATTCAGCGGGGACTACAGATACGCAGTATTTT	CASSLNSAGTTDTQYF
.	TRBD1	TRBV15	TRBJ2-7	TGTGCCACCAGCAGAGGGACAGGGACCTACGAGCAGTACTTC	CATSRGTGTYEQYF
.	.	TRBV14	TRBJ2-5	TGTGCCAGCAGCCGTCAGTTACAAGAGACCCAGTACTTC	CASSRQLQETQYF
.	TRBD2	TRBV7-6	TRBJ2-6	TGTGCCAGCAGCCGACTAGCGGGGGGGAGCTCTGGGGCCAACGTCCTGACTTTC	CASSRLAGGSSGANVLTF
.	.	TRBV4-3	TRBJ1-5	TGCGCCAGCAGCCAAGAGGCCGATGCGGCCCAGCATTTT	CASSQEADAAQHF
once	.	TRBV29-1	TRBJ2-2	TGCAGCGTTGAGTATGTTACCGGGGAGCTGTTTTTT	CSVEYVTGELFF
once	TRBD2	TRBV27	TRBJ2-1	TGTGCCAGCAGCTCATGGACTAGCGGGAGTTGGGAGCAGTTCTTC	CASSSWTSGSWEQFF
.	TRBD2	TRBV7-9	TRBJ2-3	TGTGCCAGCAGCCCCGGACTAGCTCCCGATACGCAGTATTTT	CASSPGLAPDTQYF
.	.	TRBV7-9	TRBJ2-5	TGTGCCAGCAGCTTAGCTGGCGACAGCCTCCAAGAGACCCAGTACTTC	CASSLAGDSLQETQYF
.	TRBD2	TRBV19	TRBJ2-3	TGTGCCAGCTCCTCTACGGGAGGTCCCTTGGGAGATACGCAGTATTTT	CASSSTGGPLGDTQYF
once	TRBD1	TRBV28	TRBJ2-5	TGTGCCAGCAACCCCAGCAGGGGGCGGGAGACCCAGTACTTC	CASNPSRGRETQYF
.	TRBD2	TRBV29-1	TRBJ2-1	TGCAGCGTCATAACGAGCGGGGGGTCCTACTCCTACAATGAGCAGTTCTTC	CSVITSGGSYSYNEQFF
.	.	TRBV4-2	TRBJ1-3	TGTGCCAGCAGCCCCGTAACTTCAGGGATAGCTGGAAACACCATATATTTT	CASSPVTSGIAGNTIYF
.	.	TRBV9	TRBJ1-2	TGTGCCAGCAGCGTAGAACCGGGGACATGGCGTGGGTATGGCTACACCTTC	CASSVEPGTWRGYGYTF
once	TRBD1	TRBV18	TRBJ2-5	TGTGCCAGCTCACGGGGGACAGAAGAGACCCAGTACTTC	CASSRGTEETQYF